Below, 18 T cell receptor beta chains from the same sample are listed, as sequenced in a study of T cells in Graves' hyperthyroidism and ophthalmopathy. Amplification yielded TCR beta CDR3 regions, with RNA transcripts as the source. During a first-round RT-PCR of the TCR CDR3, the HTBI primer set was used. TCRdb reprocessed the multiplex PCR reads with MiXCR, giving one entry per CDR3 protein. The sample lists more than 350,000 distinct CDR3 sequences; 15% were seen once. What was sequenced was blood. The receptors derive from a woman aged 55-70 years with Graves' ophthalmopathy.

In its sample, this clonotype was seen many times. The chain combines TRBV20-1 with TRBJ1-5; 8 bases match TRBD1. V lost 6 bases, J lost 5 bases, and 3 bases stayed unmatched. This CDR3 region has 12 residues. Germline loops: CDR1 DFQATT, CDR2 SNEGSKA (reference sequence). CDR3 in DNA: TGCAGTGCGCCAGGGGGCGATCAGCCCCAGCATTTT. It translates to CSAPGGDQPQHF.

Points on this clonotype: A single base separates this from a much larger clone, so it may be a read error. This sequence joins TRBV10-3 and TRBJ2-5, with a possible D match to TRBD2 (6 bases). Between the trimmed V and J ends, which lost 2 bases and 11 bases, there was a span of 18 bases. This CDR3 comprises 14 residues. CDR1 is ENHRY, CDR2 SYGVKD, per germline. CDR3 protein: CAISERDSFSHQYF. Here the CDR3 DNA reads TGTGCCATCAGTGAGCGGGACTCCTTCTCACATCAGTACTTC.

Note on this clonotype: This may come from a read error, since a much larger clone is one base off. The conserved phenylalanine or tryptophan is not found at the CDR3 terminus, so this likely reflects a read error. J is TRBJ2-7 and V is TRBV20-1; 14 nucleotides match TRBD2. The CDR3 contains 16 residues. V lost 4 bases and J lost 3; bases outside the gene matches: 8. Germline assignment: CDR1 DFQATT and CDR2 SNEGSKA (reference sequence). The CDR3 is CSATGTSGSVSYEQYL. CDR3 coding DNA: TGCAGTGCTACAGGGACTAGCGGGAGTGTAAGCTACGAGCAGTACCTC.

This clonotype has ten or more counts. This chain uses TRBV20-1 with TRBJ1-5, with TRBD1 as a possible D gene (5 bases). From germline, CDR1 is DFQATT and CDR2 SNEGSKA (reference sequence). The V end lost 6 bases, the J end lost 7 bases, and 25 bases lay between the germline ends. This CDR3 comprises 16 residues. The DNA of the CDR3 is TGCAGTGCCCTCTCCTCCGGGACCTCCAACGAGCAGCCCCAGCATTTT. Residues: CSALSSGTSNEQPQHF.

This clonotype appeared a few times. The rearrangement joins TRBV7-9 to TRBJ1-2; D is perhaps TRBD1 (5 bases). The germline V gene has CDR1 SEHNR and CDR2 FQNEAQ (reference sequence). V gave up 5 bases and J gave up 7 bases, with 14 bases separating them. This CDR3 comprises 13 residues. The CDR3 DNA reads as TGTGCCAGCAGCCCCGGCAGGGAAGGTGGCTACACCTTC. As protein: CASSPGREGGYTF.

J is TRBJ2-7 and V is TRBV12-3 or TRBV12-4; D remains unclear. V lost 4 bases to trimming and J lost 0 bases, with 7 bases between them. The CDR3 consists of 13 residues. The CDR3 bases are TGTGCCAGCAGTTATTTCAGCTCCTACGAGCAGTACTTC. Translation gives CASSYFSSYEQYF.

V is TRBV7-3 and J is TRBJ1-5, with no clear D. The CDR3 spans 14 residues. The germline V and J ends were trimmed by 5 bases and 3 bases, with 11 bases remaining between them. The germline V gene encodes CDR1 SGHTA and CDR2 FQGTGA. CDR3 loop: CASSPGRPNQPQHF. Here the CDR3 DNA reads TGTGCCAGCAGCCCCGGACGGCCCAATCAGCCCCAGCATTTT.

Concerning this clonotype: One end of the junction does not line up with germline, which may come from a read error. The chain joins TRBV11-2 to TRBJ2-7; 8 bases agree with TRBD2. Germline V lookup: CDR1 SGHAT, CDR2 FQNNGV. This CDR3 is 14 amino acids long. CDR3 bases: TGTGCCGGCAGCCCGAGCGGGGGTATAGGCGAGCAGTACTTC. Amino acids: CAGSPSGGIGEQYF. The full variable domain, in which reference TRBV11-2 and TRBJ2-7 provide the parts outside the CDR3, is EAGVAQSPRYKIIEKRQSVAFWCNPISGHATLYWYQQILGQGPKLLIQFQNNGVVDDSQLPKDRFSAERLKGVDSTLKIQPAKLEDSAVYLCAGSPSGGIGEQYFGPGTRLTVT.

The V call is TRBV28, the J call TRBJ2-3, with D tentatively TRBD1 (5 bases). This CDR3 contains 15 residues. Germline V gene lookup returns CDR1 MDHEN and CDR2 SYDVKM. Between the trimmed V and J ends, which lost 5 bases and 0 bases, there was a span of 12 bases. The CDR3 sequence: CASSPDITSTDTQYF. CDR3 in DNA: TGTGCCAGCAGTCCGGACATCACTAGCACAGATACGCAGTATTTT.

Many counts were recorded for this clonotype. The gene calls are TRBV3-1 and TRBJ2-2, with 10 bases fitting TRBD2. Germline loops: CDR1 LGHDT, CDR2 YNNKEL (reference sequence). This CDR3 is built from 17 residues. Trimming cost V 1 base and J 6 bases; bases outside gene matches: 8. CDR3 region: CASSQGGAGGPAGELFF. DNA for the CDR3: TGTGCCAGCAGCCAAGGAGGAGCGGGAGGGCCGGCCGGGGAGCTGTTTTTT.

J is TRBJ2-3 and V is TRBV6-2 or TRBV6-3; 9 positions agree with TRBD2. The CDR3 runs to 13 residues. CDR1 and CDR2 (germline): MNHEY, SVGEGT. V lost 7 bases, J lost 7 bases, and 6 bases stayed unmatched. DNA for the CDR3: TGTGCCAGCACTCGCGGGAGGGGTTATACGCAGTATTTT. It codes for CASTRGRGYTQYF.

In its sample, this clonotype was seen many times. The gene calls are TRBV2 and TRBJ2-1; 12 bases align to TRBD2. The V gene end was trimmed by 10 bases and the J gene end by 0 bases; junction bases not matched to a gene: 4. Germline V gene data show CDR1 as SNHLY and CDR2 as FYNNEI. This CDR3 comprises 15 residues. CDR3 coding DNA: TGTGCCACCCAGACTAGCGGGAGCTCCTACAATGAGCAGTTCTTC. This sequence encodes CATQTSGSSYNEQFF. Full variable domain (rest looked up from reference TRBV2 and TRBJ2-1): EPEVTQTPSHQVTQMGQEVILRCVPISNHLYFYWYRQILGQKVEFLVSFYNNEISEKSEIFDDQFSVERPDGSNFTLKIRSTKLEDSAMYFCATQTSGSSYNEQFFGPGTRLTVL.

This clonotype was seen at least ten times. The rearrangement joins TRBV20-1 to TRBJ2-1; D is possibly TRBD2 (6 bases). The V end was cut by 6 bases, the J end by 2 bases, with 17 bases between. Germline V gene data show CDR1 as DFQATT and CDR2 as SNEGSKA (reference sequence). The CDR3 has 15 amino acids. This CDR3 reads CSAQRGIAPYNEQFF. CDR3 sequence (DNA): TGCAGTGCCCAGCGCGGGATAGCGCCCTACAATGAGCAGTTCTTC.

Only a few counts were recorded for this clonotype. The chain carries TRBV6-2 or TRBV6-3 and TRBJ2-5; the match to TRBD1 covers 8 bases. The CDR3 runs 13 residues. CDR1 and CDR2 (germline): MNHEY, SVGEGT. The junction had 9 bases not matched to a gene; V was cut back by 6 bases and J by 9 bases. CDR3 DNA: TGTGCCAGCAGCATAGCGGAACAGGGGGCCCAGTACTTC. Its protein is CASSIAEQGAQYF.

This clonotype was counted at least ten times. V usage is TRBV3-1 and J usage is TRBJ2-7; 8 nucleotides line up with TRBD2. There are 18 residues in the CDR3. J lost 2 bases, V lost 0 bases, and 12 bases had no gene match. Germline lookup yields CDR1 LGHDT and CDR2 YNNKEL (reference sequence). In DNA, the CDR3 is TGTGCCAGCAGCCAAGATATTTGGACTAGCCTACTCCCCTACGAGCAGTACTTC. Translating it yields CASSQDIWTSLLPYEQYF.

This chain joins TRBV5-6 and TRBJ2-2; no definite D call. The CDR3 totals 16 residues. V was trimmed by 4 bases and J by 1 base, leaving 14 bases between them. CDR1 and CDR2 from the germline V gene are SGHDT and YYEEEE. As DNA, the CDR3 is TGTGCCAGCAGCCTCCGGGTTGCGTTGAACACCGGGGAGCTGTTTTTT. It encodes CASSLRVALNTGELFF. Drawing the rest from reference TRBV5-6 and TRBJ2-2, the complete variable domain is DAGVTQSPTHLIKTRGQQVTLRCSPKSGHDTVSWYQQALGQGPQFIFQYYEEEERQRGNFPDRFSGHQFPNYSSELNVNALLLGDSALYLCASSLRVALNTGELFFGEGSRLTVL.

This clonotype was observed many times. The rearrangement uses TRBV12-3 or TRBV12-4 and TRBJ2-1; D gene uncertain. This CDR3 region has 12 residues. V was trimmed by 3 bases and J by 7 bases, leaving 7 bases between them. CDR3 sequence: CASSFWENEQFF. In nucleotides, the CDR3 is TGTGCCAGCAGTTTCTGGGAAAATGAGCAGTTCTTC.

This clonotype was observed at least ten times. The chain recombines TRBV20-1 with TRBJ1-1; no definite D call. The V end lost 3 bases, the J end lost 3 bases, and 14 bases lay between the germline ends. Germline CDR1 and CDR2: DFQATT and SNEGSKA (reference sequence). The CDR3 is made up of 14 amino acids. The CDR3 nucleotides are TGCAGTGCTAGGGAGAACGCGTTACACACTGAAGCTTTCTTT. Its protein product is CSARENALHTEAFF.